One and the same sample provided the 29 T cell receptor beta chains below, sequenced in a study of post-analysis software for immune sequencing data. Study-wide findings and caveats: Included in a set of about 5 TRBV segments more frequent in patients than controls were TRBV5-6, TRBV5-1 and TRBV20-1.

cDNA libraries for TCR beta contained unique molecular identifiers. Via MiXCR, TCRdb re-called the PCR reads, giving one row per CDR3 protein. The table includes about half a million distinct CDR3 sequences, 34% detected once. No antigens are known for them. Sequencing was carried out using blood. The receptors originated from a girl aged 2-17 years with multiple sclerosis.

This clonotype was picked up a small number of times. The chain combines TRBV19 with TRBJ1-1; D might be TRBD1 (5 bases). Germline loops: CDR1 LNHDA, CDR2 SQIVND (reference sequence). The V and J ends lost 1 base and 4 bases respectively, with 10 bases between them. The CDR3 covers 14 residues. CDR3 DNA: TGTGCCAGTAGTATAGGTGGGGGTAGCACTGAAGCTTTCTTT. It codes for CASSIGGGSTEAFF.

Of note for this clonotype: One end of the junction does not line up with germline, which may come from a read error. This chain joins TRBV9 and TRBJ1-1; D uncertain. Germline CDR1 is SGDLS and CDR2 is YYNGEE. This CDR3 comprises 15 residues. For the CDR3, the DNA is TGTGCCAGCAGCGTAGATCGGGCGATGAAGACTGAAGCTTTCTTT. It translates to CASSVDRAMKTEAFF.

V usage is TRBV5-1 and J usage is TRBJ1-6; D is unclear. The germline V and J ends were trimmed by 3 bases and 5 bases, with 12 bases remaining between them. The CDR3 extends over 15 amino acids. Germline CDR1 is SGHRS and CDR2 is YFSETQ. CDR3 nucleotides: TGCGCCAGCAGCTCTGGGCTGGGAAATAATTCACCCCTCCACTTT. The encoded protein is CASSSGLGNNSPLHF.

This clonotype showed up just a few times. The V gene is TRBV7-8, the J gene TRBJ2-5; D is possibly TRBD1 (6 bases). The germline gives CDR1 SGHVS, CDR2 FQNEAQ. The CDR3 runs 16 residues. V gave up 5 bases and J gave up 1 base, with 17 bases separating them. CDR3 sequence (DNA): TGTGCCAGCAGCCGCTCAGGGGCTCCGCTCCAAGAGACCCAGTACTTC. Protein: CASSRSGAPLQETQYF.

V gene TRBV7-9 combines with J gene TRBJ1-4; D not certain. Germline loops: CDR1 SEHNR, CDR2 FQNEAQ (reference sequence). Between the trimmed V and J ends, which lost 4 bases and 7 bases, there was a span of 16 bases. This CDR3 region has 15 residues. CDR3 DNA sequence: TGTGCCAGCAGCTCCCTTCTCCAGAATCCTGAAAAACTGTTTTTT. Protein: CASSSLLQNPEKLFF.

In its sample, this clonotype was seen a few times. The chain carries TRBV6-1 and TRBJ1-5, with TRBD1 matching 10 bases. Trimming at V came to 5 bases and at J to 6 bases, leaving 7 bases not matched to a gene. This CDR3 comprises 15 residues. From germline, CDR1 is MNHNS and CDR2 SASEGT. CDR3 DNA sequence: TGTGCCAGCAGTAGGGGACAGGGGCTGGGTCAGCCCCAGCATTTT. Translating it yields CASSRGQGLGQPQHF.

The chain couples TRBV7-6 to TRBJ2-6; D gene ambiguous. This CDR3 is built from 18 residues. CDR1 and CDR2 (germline): SGHVS, FNYEAQ. Trimming took off 1 base at V and 2 bases at J, with 15 bases between the two ends. The CDR3 region has the DNA TGTGCCAGCAGCTTAGAAAACCCAGGATGGGCTGGGGCCAACGTCCTGACTTTC. It codes for CASSLENPGWAGANVLTF.

This clonotype was observed at least ten times. This chain links TRBV5-1 with TRBJ2-7; 8 bases align to TRBD1. With V trimmed by 4 bases and J by 0 bases, 6 bases remained unmatched. This CDR3 has 15 residues. Germline values: CDR1 SGHRS, CDR2 YFSETQ. The chain's CDR3 is CASSPGQGSSYEQYF. CDR3 nucleotide sequence: TGCGCCAGCAGCCCAGGACAGGGAAGCTCCTACGAGCAGTACTTC.

This clonotype was detected only a few times. The genes are TRBV25-1 and TRBJ2-1; D not certain. The germline V and J ends were trimmed by 5 bases and 7 bases, with 6 bases remaining between them. The CDR3 sequence is 11 residues long. Germline V gene data show CDR1 as MGHDK and CDR2 as SYGVNS. Here the CDR3 DNA reads TGTGCCAGCAGTTGGCTGAATGAGCAGTTCTTC. Residues: CASSWLNEQFF.

The gene calls are TRBV20-1 and TRBJ2-3, with a weak D call TRBD1 (5 bases). V was cut by 6 bases and J by 2 bases, with 12 bases left in between. The CDR3 is 13 residues long. Germline assignment: CDR1 DFQATT and CDR2 SNEGSKA (reference sequence). The CDR3 sequence is CSAADSATDTQYF. The DNA of the CDR3 is TGCAGTGCGGCCGACAGTGCCACAGATACGCAGTATTTT.

This clonotype occurred a few times. V usage is TRBV5-1 and J usage is TRBJ2-5; D is unclear. Deletions cut 2 bases from V and 6 bases from J, with 14 bases between. CDR3 length: 14 residues. Per the germline V gene, CDR1 is SGHRS and CDR2 is YFSETQ. For the CDR3, the DNA is TGCGCCAGCAGCTTTCCCCTCGATGAGAAGACCCAGTACTTC. Its protein product is CASSFPLDEKTQYF.

This clonotype occurred a few times. The genes are TRBV7-2 and TRBJ1-1; D not resolved. Trimming removed 2 bases from V and 4 bases from J, with 11 bases in between. Germline CDR1 and CDR2: SGHTA and FQGNSA. This CDR3 has 14 amino acids. The DNA of the CDR3 is TGTGCCAGCAGCTTAAGGTGGGAAGGCACTGAAGCTTTCTTT. Translating it yields CASSLRWEGTEAFF. The full variable domain, in which reference TRBV7-2 and TRBJ1-1 provide the parts outside the CDR3, is GAGVSQSPSNKVTEKGKDVELRCDPISGHTALYWYRQSLGQGLEFLIYFQGNSAPDKSGLPSDRFSAERTGGSVSTLTIQRTQQEDSAVYLCASSLRWEGTEAFFGQGTRLTVV.

The gene calls are TRBV10-3 and TRBJ1-5; D ambiguous. The germline CDR1 and CDR2 sequences are ENHRY and SYGVKD. Trimming cost V 2 bases and J 0 bases, with 8 bases left between them. The CDR3 totals 15 residues. The CDR3, as DNA: TGTGCCATCAGTGAGACGACCGGTAGCAATCAGCCCCAGCATTTT. Protein sequence: CAISETTGSNQPQHF.

The V gene is TRBV5-5, the J gene TRBJ1-1; no reliable D call. Looked up from germline, CDR1 is SGHKS and CDR2 is YYEKEE (reference sequence). The CDR3 contains 15 residues. V lost 0 bases, J lost 1 base, and 10 bases lay in between. CDR3 sequence reads: CASSLAPGSNTEAFF. The CDR3 DNA reads TGTGCCAGCAGCTTGGCCCCGGGGTCGAACACTGAAGCTTTCTTT.

This sequence joins TRBV20-1 and TRBJ1-1, with D possibly TRBD1 on 6 matching bases. CDR3 length: 11 amino acids. Trimming took off 5 bases at V and 8 bases at J, with 12 bases between the two ends. In germline, CDR1 is DFQATT, CDR2 SNEGSKA (reference sequence). CDR3 sequence: CSASEGEEAFF. CDR3 in DNA: TGCAGTGCTTCAGAGGGGGAGGAAGCTTTCTTT.

V is TRBV12-3 or TRBV12-4 and J is TRBJ1-1, with 12 bases lining up with TRBD1. The CDR3 is made up of 16 amino acids. Trimming cost V 7 bases and J 1 base; bases outside gene matches: 7. The CDR3 DNA follows: TGTGCCAGCACCCTCCGGGACAGGGGGCGGAACACTGAAGCTTTCTTT. Protein product: CASTLRDRGRNTEAFF.

The chain uses TRBV18 and TRBJ2-5; 10 nucleotides line up with TRBD1. The CDR3 extends over 15 amino acids. CDR1 is KGHSH and CDR2 is LQKENI in the germline V gene. V was pared by 2 bases and J by 5 bases, with 5 bases of the junction left unmatched. For the CDR3, the DNA is TGTGCCAGCTCACCATCCAAGGACAGGGGGGAGACCCAGTACTTC. It translates to CASSPSKDRGETQYF.

The V gene is TRBV27, the J gene TRBJ2-7; D is uncertain. Trimming shortened V by 3 bases and J by 2 bases, and 11 bases separated the two germline ends. Looked up from germline, CDR1 is MNHEY and CDR2 is SMNVEV (reference sequence). This CDR3 spans 14 amino acids. The DNA for the CDR3 is TGTGCCAGCAGTTTTATGCGGTTCGCCTACGAGCAGTACTTC. This encodes CASSFMRFAYEQYF.

This clonotype turned up a few times. The chain carries TRBV20-1 and TRBJ2-3; 8 nucleotides line up with TRBD2. This CDR3 has 17 amino acids. V dropped 0 bases and J dropped 3; count of bases not matched to a gene: 11. Per the germline V gene, CDR1 is DFQATT and CDR2 is SNEGSKA (reference sequence). The CDR3 DNA reads TGCAGTGCTAGAGATGGAGGGCGGGGGGTGGGTACAGATACGCAGTATTTT. Its protein product is CSARDGGRGVGTDTQYF.

The chain recombines TRBV6-1 with TRBJ1-5; D might be TRBD1 (6 bases). There are 14 residues in the CDR3. Germline V gene data show CDR1 as MNHNS and CDR2 as SASEGT. The V and J ends lost 1 base and 7 bases respectively, with 11 bases between them. The chain's CDR3 is CASSEEQGGQPQHF. DNA of the CDR3: TGTGCCAGCAGTGAAGAACAGGGAGGACAGCCCCAGCATTTT.

The J gene is TRBJ2-3, the V gene TRBV12-3 or TRBV12-4, with 11 bases that match TRBD1. V was clipped by 6 bases and J by 6 bases; unmatched bases: 8. This CDR3 has 15 residues. As DNA, the CDR3 is TGTGCCAGCAGCCCACGGGACAGGGGGATGGATACGCAGTATTTT. Translating it yields CASSPRDRGMDTQYF.

This clonotype was detected a few times. The gene calls are TRBV12-3 or TRBV12-4 and TRBJ2-1, with 8 positions matching TRBD1. V gave up 6 bases and J gave up 1 base; unmatched junction bases: 8. The CDR3 is 16 residues long. Written as DNA, the CDR3 is TGTGCCAGCAGCTCCACGAGGGACAGGTCCTACAATGAGCAGTTCTTC. Translating it yields CASSSTRDRSYNEQFF.

The chain recombines TRBV10-2 with TRBJ2-7; TRBD1 matches 9 bases. Germline assignment: CDR1 WSHSY and CDR2 SAAADI. The junction had 9 bases not matched to a gene; V was cut back by 7 bases and J by 11 bases. The CDR3 consists of 12 residues. CDR3 sequence reads: CASIPTGGRKYF. The CDR3 DNA is TGCGCCAGCATACCGACAGGGGGTCGAAAGTACTTC.

This clonotype came up a few times. This chain uses TRBV12-3 or TRBV12-4 with TRBJ2-3, with D uncertain. The V and J ends lost 6 bases and 0 bases respectively, with 13 bases between them. The CDR3 consists of 15 residues. CDR3 sequence: CASSPGITSTDTQYF. The CDR3, as DNA: TGTGCCAGCAGCCCGGGTATCACTAGCACAGATACGCAGTATTTT.

The rearrangement uses TRBV19 and TRBJ2-7; D uncertain. CDR1 is LNHDA and CDR2 is SQIVND in the germline V gene (reference sequence). This CDR3 contains 13 residues. V was clipped by 5 bases and J by 2 bases, with 10 bases between them. CDR3: CASSVEDAYEQYF. CDR3 in DNA: TGTGCCAGTAGTGTCGAGGACGCCTACGAGCAGTACTTC. The entire variable domain, with the rest obtained from reference TRBV19 and TRBJ2-7, is as follows: DGGITQSPKYLFRKEGQNVTLSCEQNLNHDAMYWYRQDPGQGLRLIYYSQIVNDFQKGDIAEGYSVSREKKESFPLTVTSAQKNPTAFYLCASSVEDAYEQYFGPGTRLTVT.

V is TRBV20-1 and J is TRBJ2-7, with D tentatively TRBD2 (6 bases). Germline-derived CDR1 and CDR2 are DFQATT and SNEGSKA (reference sequence). The CDR3 runs 13 residues. V lost 3 bases to trimming and J lost 3 bases, with 12 bases between them. CDR3 DNA sequence: TGCAGTGCTAGGCTTAACGGGGGCTACGAGCAGTACTTC. Encoded protein: CSARLNGGYEQYF.

This clonotype was counted many times. The genes are TRBV5-4 and TRBJ2-3; D perhaps matches TRBD1 (6 bases). The length of the CDR3 is 14 residues. Germline V CDR1 and CDR2: SGHNT, YYREEE (reference sequence). Trimming shortened V by 4 bases and J by 2 bases, and 11 bases separated the two germline ends. DNA of the CDR3: TGTGCCAGCAGCCTTGGACAGCTCACAGATACGCAGTATTTT. Amino acids: CASSLGQLTDTQYF.

The chain joins TRBV5-1 to TRBJ1-2; D gene unclear. V dropped 1 base and J dropped 8 bases, with 15 bases sitting between them. The CDR3 sequence is 14 residues long. The germline gives CDR1 SGHRS, CDR2 YFSETQ. CDR3 nucleotide sequence: TGCGCCAGCAGCTTGCTTCCGGCAGGTCAGGGCTACACCTTC. This sequence encodes CASSLLPAGQGYTF.

The chain is built from TRBV2 and TRBJ2-3; TRBD1 might be the D (6 bases). Germline lookup yields CDR1 SNHLY and CDR2 FYNNEI. This CDR3 spans 14 amino acids. Trimming stripped 10 bases from V and 3 bases from J, with 17 bases between. The CDR3 sequence is CANSKTGPTDTQYF. CDR3 DNA: TGTGCCAACAGCAAAACAGGGCCTACAGATACGCAGTATTTT.